The next 4 T cell receptor beta chains were all read from a single sample in a study of chemoradiotherapy in HPV16-positive cancers. Data came from immunoSEQ multiplex PCR; TCRdb stores just in-frame clones and leaves some out. The table records 23,000 or so clones, about 90% of them present only once. Sequenced material: blood, taken from a patient who underwent chemoradiotherapy. The receptors here all came from a human donor with HPV-associated anogenital cancer.

The rearrangement links TRBV6-1 to TRBJ1-2, with a weak D call TRBD1 (6 bases). V was cut by 4 bases and J by 1 base, with 7 bases left in between. CDR3 size: 13 residues. Germline CDR1 and CDR2: MNHNS and SASEGT. CDR3 DNA sequence: TGTGCCAGCAGTGCACAGGGTAACTATGGCTACACCTTC. The encoded protein is CASSAQGNYGYTF.

The gene calls are TRBV5-1 and TRBJ2-7; TRBD2 aligns across 7 bases. The CDR3 extends over 14 amino acids. Unmatched junction bases numbered 11, after V lost 4 bases and J lost 7 bases. Germline-derived CDR1 and CDR2 are SGHRS and YFSETQ. CDR3: CASSLAGDLGEQYF. The CDR3, as DNA: TGCGCCAGCAGCCTTGCGGGGGATCTGGGGGAGCAGTACTTC.

This clone was seen only once. The V gene is TRBV7-2, the J gene TRBJ2-1; 10 bases are a match to TRBD2. The V gene's germline CDR1 is SGHTA and CDR2 FQGNSA. The length of the CDR3 is 18 residues. The trim removed 5 bases at V and 6 bases at J, leaving 16 bases unmatched. The CDR3 bases are TGTGCCAGCAGCCCAGGACTAGCGGTCCCGTACAAGGGCAATGAGCAGTTCTTC. Its translation: CASSPGLAVPYKGNEQFF.

This chain joins TRBV7-9 and TRBJ2-2; 7 positions match TRBD2. J gave up 6 bases and V 5 bases, and 6 bases lay outside the gene matches. The CDR3 covers 14 residues. The germline CDR1 and CDR2 sequences are SEHNR and FQNEAQ (reference sequence). This CDR3 is CASSPVAGAGELFF. Here the CDR3 DNA reads TGTGCCAGCAGCCCCGTAGCGGGTGCCGGGGAGCTGTTTTTT. Full variable domain (outside the CDR3, taken from reference TRBV7-9 and TRBJ2-2): DTGVSQNPRHKITKRGQNVTFRCDPISEHNRLYWYRQTLGQGPEFLTYFQNEAQLEKSRLLSDRFSAERPKGSFSTLEIQRTEQGDSAMYLCASSPVAGAGELFFGEGSRLTVL.